This TCR beta chain was retrieved from a study of CD8+CD57+ T cells in acquired aplastic anemia. Study at large: The DNA of sorted CD4+ and CD8+ cells averaged roughly 3.2 ug. Study-wide results and limits: Shared by patients and controls, around 27 CD8+ CDR3s were abundant in patients. A significant difference in CD8+ Simpson's diversity between patients and controls was not found.

The authors sequenced patients whose flow cytometry had shown CD8+CD57+ cell expansion. None of the patients had been given any therapy when their blood was sampled. Genomic DNA served as template for TCR beta VDJ and CDR3 profiling. From the reads, TCRdb called clonotypes with MiXCR, one entry per CDR3 protein. The table shows under 200,000 distinct CDR3 sequences, with roughly 48% occurring only once. CDR3 length: 16 amino acids. V lost 0 bases to trimming and J lost 7 bases, with 15 bases between them. Germline V CDR1 and CDR2: LNHNV, YYDKDF (reference sequence). As for this clonotype: Its matching antigen is unknown.

This TCR came from a human donor with aplastic anemia. Specimen: sorted CD4+, CD8+, or CD8+CD57+ T cells (not recorded which) from PBMCs. The rearrangement uses TRBV15 and TRBJ1-4; the D gene is possibly TRBD1 (6 bases). DNA for the CDR3: TGTGCCACCAGCAGAGAAGGACAGCGTAGTTCTGAAAAACTGTTTTTT. Translating gives CATSREGQRSSEKLFF.